This is a list of T cell receptor beta chains from one sample in a study of shared clonotypes between healthy human individuals. TCRdb keeps only in-frame clones here, not all; method: immunoSEQ multiplex PCR. The data hold about 2.1 million clones, with roughly 91% observed a single time. Sequencing was performed on naive CD8+ T cells from PBMCs. The receptors here all came from a young man in good health. Some clones in this sample may be carry-over from other donors' samples. Both conserved end residues are part of each CDR3. The D gene is left open where the match is weak. Clone sizes are given selectively: once, few, many, or a class where the clone is expanded.

CASSAGTGVSNQPQHF	TGTGCCAGCAGTGCCGGGACAGGGGTTAGCAATCAGCCCCAGCATTTT	TRBJ1-5	TRBD1	TRBV2	-
CASSGGDSLRTEAFF	TGTGCCAGCAGCGGAGGGGACAGCTTAAGAACTGAAGCTTTCTTT	TRBJ1-1	TRBD1	TRBV9	few
CASSLVAGEQFF	TGTGCCAGCAGTTTGGTAGCGGGAGAGCAGTTCTTC	TRBJ2-1	TRBD2	TRBV27	-
CASSPGTSLNEQFF	TGTGCCAGCAGTCCTGGGACTAGCTTAAATGAGCAGTTCTTC	TRBJ2-1	TRBD2	TRBV27	-
CASSVATNTGELFF	TGTGCCAGCAGTGTAGCAACGAACACCGGGGAGCTGTTTTTT	TRBJ2-2	-	TRBV6-4	-
CASSVGSAPYEQYF	TGTGCCAGCAGCGTAGGGTCAGCTCCCTACGAGCAGTACTTC	TRBJ2-7	-	TRBV9	-
CASSLGTGGQTQYF	TGTGCCAGCAGTTTAGGGACAGGGGGCCAGACCCAGTACTTC	TRBJ2-5	TRBD1	TRBV28	-
CASSLGAQPQHF	TGTGCCAGCAGCTTGGGGGCTCAGCCCCAGCATTTT	TRBJ1-5	-	TRBV5-6	-
CASITPGDRGQDATNEKLFF	TGTGCCAGCATCACCCCCGGAGACAGGGGGCAGGATGCAACTAATGAAAAACTGTTTTTT	TRBJ1-4	TRBD1	TRBV2	-
CASSQGTGLVPYEQYF	TGTGCCAGCAGCCAAGGGACAGGGCTTGTACCCTACGAGCAGTACTTC	TRBJ2-7	TRBD1	TRBV7-8	-
CASSISRTGTGELFF	TGTGCCAGTAGTATCTCTAGAACGGGCACCGGGGAGCTGTTTTTT	TRBJ2-2	-	TRBV19	-
CASSWMPGQGNYGYTF	TGCGCCAGCAGCTGGATGCCGGGACAAGGGAACTATGGCTACACCTTC	TRBJ1-2	-	TRBV4-1	-
CASSVVVAKNYEQYF	TGTGCCAGCAGCGTAGTAGTAGCGAAGAACTACGAGCAGTACTTC	TRBJ2-7	-	TRBV9	-
CASSQGGEGGTEAFF	TGCGCCAGCAGCCAAGGAGGGGAAGGGGGCACTGAAGCTTTCTTT	TRBJ1-1	-	TRBV4-3	-
CASSYSQGDTDTQYF	TGTGCCAGCAGTTACTCACAGGGGGACACAGATACGCAGTATTTT	TRBJ2-3	TRBD1	TRBV6-5	-
CASRKGPTEAFF	TGTGCCAGCAGGAAGGGACCTACTGAAGCTTTCTTT	TRBJ1-1	-	TRBV25-1	once
CASSQDQGTEAFF	TGCGCCAGCAGCCAAGATCAGGGGACTGAAGCTTTCTTT	TRBJ1-1	-	TRBV4-1	few
CASSLWGGEQFF	TGTGCCAGCAGCTTGTGGGGTGGTGAGCAGTTCTTC	TRBJ2-1	-	TRBV5-6	-
CASSEGRLFGTGELFF	TGTGCCAGCAGCGAGGGCCGATTGTTTGGGACCGGGGAGCTGTTTTTT	TRBJ2-2	-	TRBV9	-
CASSQVQTLLGNEKLFF	TGCGCCAGCAGCCAAGTTCAGACCCTATTGGGAAATGAAAAACTGTTTTTT	TRBJ1-4	-	TRBV4-1	-
CASSLEASGPQETQYF	TGTGCCAGCAGCTTAGAGGCTAGCGGGCCCCAAGAGACCCAGTACTTC	TRBJ2-5	TRBD2	TRBV7-8	-
CASSLSGIQPQHF	TGTGCCAGCAGTCTATCAGGGATTCAGCCCCAGCATTTT	TRBJ1-5	-	TRBV28	-
CASSVYPHTQYF	TGTGCCAGCAGCGTATACCCTCATACGCAGTATTTT	TRBJ2-3	-	TRBV9	-
CSVLKGDYGYTF	TGCAGCGTTTTAAAGGGAGACTATGGCTACACCTTC	TRBJ1-2	-	TRBV29-1	-
CASGGEETQYF	TGTGCCAGCGGAGGGGAAGAGACCCAGTACTTC	TRBJ2-5	-	TRBV7-9	-
CASSLPNTDTQYF	TGTGCCAGCAGTTTACCTAACACAGATACGCAGTATTTT	TRBJ2-3	-	TRBV27	-
CASSVPLAGGSNEQFF	TGTGCCAGCAGCGTCCCCCTAGCGGGAGGGTCGAATGAGCAGTTCTTC	TRBJ2-1	TRBD2	TRBV9	-